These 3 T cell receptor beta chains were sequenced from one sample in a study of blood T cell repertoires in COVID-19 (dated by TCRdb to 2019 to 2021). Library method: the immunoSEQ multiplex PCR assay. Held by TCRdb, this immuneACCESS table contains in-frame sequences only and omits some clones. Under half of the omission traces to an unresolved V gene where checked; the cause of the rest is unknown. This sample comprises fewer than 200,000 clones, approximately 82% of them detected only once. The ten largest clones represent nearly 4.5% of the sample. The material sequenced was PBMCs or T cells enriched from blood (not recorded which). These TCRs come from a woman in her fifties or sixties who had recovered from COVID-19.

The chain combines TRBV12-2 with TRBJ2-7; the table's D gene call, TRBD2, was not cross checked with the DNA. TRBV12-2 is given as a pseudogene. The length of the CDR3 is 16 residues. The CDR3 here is CASREARAGGEEEQYV. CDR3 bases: TGTGCAAGTCGCGAGGCCCGTGCGGGGGGTGAAGAGGAGCAGTACGTC.

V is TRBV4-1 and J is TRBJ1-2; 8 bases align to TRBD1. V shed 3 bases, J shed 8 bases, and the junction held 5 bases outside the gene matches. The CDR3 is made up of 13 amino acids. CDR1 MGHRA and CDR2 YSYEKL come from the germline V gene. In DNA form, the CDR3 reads TGCGCCAGCAGCCAGGAAAGGACAGGGGGCTACACCTTC. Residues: CASSQERTGGYTF.

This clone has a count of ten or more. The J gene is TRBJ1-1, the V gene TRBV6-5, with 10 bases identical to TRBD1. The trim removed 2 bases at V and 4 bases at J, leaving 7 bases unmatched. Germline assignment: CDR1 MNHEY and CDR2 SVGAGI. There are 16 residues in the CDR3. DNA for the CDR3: TGTGCCAGCAGTTACCGCCGGGACAGGGGACCCACTGAAGCTTTCTTT. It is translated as CASSYRRDRGPTEAFF.